This T cell receptor (beta chain) appears in the sequencing data of a study of yellow fever vaccine responses in identical twins (dated by TCRdb to 2016 to 2019). About the study as a whole: In identical twins, the study followed T cell clones that responded to the vaccine with precision. Summary of the overall study and its limitations: According to the authors, the vaccine-induced T cell response in identical twins seemed to be partly convergent and partly specific to each individual.

Library method: RT-PCR. For sequencing, an Illumina HiSeq 2500 was employed. TCRdb passed the public sequencing reads through fastp at Q25 and MiXCR, retaining productive beta sequences. Each CDR3 protein gets just one entry, which takes the most common genes and DNA from the rows behind it. This sample holds about 19,000 distinct CDR3 sequences; around two thirds were observed only once. Roughly 2% of the sample is in the top ten clones. CDR1 and CDR2 were assigned from the germline V gene as SNHLY and FYNNEI. At the junction V is shortened by 8 bases and J by 6 bases, with 11 bases in between. The CDR3 contains 11 residues, cysteine and phenylalanine counted. Just CDR3 DNA is preserved here, 33 bases in frame from base 1. Note on this clonotype: The specificity of this receptor is unknown. Nothing much larger sits one base from this clone, and base qualities are not available.

The specimen was T cells from blood (PBMCs), unsorted or a sorted subset (not recorded which), collected before or after yellow fever vaccination (not recorded which). The rearranged segments are TRBV2 and TRBJ2-7; the D segment might be TRBD1 or TRBD2, since each matches 5 bases. The TCR comes from a woman between 18 and 29 years old who received the yellow fever vaccine. Donor details come from another sample of the same person, matched by shared clones. The DNA sequence is given as TGTGCCAGCCTTTCGAGGGGCGAGCAGTACTTC. The translation is CASLSRGEQYF.